This T cell receptor (beta chain) was profiled in a study of CXCR3-negative and CXCR3-positive naive CD8 T cells. General study findings and limits: CXCR3-positive naive cells carried more hydrophobic TRB CDR3s than CXCR3-negative naive cells did.

Naive CD8+ T cells carried a CD45RO-CCR7+CD27+CD95- phenotype. As to this clonotype: Antigen specificity is unknown.

CDR3 length: 12 amino acids. Per germline, CDR1 SQVTM and CDR2 ANQGSEA. In preparing the TRB cDNA libraries, 5' RACE with UMI labels was used. TCRdb re-called the 5' RACE reads and shows each CDR3 protein once, DNA omitted. This table holds about 57,000 distinct CDR3 sequences. The specimen was naive CXCR3+ CD8+ T cells from blood. Noted subset: CD45RO-CCR7+CD27+CD95- naive CD8+ T cells expressing CXCR3 (TNR3+). This receptor was obtained from a human donor in good health. Some clones in this sample may be carry-over from other donors' samples. This sequence joins TRBV29-1 and TRBJ2-1. This CDR3 is CSVDPTYNEQFF.